This T cell receptor (beta chain) was recorded in a study of breast tumors, draining lymph nodes, adjacent tissues. Samples came from axillary lymph nodes draining the breast cancer. This clonotype occurred many times. TCRdb redid the calling of the multiplex PCR reads with MiXCR, one entry per CDR3 protein. Of over 100,000 distinct CDR3 sequences in the sample, more than 20% were seen once. V lost 6 bases, J lost 1 base, and 10 bases lay in between. The CDR3 consists of 15 residues. CDR1 is SNHLY, CDR2 FYNNEI, per germline. What was sequenced was axillary lymph node tissue. The receptor was isolated from a female donor with breast cancer. Some clones in this sample may be carry-over from other donors' samples. The V and J genes are TRBV2 and TRBJ1-6; D might be TRBD1 (5 bases). CDR3: CASSVRESYNSPLHF. The CDR3 nucleotides read TGTGCCAGCAGCGTCAGGGAATCCTATAATTCACCCCTCCACTTT.